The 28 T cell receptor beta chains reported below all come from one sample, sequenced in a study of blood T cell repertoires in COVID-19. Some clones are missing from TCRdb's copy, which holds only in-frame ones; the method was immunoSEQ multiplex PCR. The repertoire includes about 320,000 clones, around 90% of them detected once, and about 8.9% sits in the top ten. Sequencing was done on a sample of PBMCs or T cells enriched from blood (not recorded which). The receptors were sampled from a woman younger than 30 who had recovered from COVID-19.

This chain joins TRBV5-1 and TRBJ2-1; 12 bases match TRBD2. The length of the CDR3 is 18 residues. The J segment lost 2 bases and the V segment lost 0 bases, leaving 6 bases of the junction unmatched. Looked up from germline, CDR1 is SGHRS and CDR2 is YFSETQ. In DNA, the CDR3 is TGCGCCAGCAGCTTGGCGGAGGGACTAGCGGGCGCCTACAATGAGCAGTTCTTC. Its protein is CASSLAEGLAGAYNEQFF.

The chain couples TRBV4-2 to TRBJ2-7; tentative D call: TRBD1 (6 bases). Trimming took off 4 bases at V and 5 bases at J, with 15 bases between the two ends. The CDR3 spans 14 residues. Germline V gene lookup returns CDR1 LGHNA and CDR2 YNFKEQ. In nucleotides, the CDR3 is TGTGCCAGCAGCCTATTACCAGGGGCGCACGAGCAGTACTTC. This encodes CASSLLPGAHEQYF.

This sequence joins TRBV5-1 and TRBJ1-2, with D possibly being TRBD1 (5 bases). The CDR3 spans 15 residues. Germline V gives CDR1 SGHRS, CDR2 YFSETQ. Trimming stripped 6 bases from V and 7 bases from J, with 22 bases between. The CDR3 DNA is TGCGCCAGCACCCCAATGGGGCGCGGCGGGGCTGGCTACACCTTC. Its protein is CASTPMGRGGAGYTF.

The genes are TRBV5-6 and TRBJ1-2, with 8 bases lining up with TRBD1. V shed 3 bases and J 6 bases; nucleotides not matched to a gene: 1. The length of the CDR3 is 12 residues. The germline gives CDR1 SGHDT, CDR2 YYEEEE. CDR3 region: CASSWGQDGYTF. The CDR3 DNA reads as TGTGCCAGCAGCTGGGGACAGGATGGCTACACCTTC.

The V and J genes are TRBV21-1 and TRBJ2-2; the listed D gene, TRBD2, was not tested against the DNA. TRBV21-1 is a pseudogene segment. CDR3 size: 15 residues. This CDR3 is CASPRGGGPSGELFF. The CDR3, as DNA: TGTGCCAGCCCTCGGGGGGGAGGGCCCTCCGGGGAGCTGTTTTTT.

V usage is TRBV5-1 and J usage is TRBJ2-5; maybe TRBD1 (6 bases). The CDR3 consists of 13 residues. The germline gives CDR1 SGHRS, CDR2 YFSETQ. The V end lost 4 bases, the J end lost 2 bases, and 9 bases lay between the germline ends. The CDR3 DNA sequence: TGCGCCAGCAGCCGGACAGTTCAAGAGACCCAGTACTTC. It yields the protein CASSRTVQETQYF.

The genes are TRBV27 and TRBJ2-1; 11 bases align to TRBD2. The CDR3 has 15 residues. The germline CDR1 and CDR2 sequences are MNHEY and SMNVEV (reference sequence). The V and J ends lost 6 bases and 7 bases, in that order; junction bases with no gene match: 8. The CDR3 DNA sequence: TGTGCCAGCAGACAAACTAGCGGGGGTCGGAATGAGCAGTTCTTC. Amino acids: CASRQTSGGRNEQFF.

CDR3 sequence: CASSLTGTGMGDTQYF. As DNA, the CDR3 is TGTGCCAGCAGTTTAACGGGGACAGGGATGGGAGATACGCAGTATTTT. J is TRBJ2-3 and V is TRBV27, with 9 bases aligning to TRBD1. Per germline, CDR1 MNHEY and CDR2 SMNVEV (reference sequence). The CDR3 extends over 16 amino acids. V lost 2 bases to trimming and J lost 5 bases; unmatched junction nucleotides: 8.

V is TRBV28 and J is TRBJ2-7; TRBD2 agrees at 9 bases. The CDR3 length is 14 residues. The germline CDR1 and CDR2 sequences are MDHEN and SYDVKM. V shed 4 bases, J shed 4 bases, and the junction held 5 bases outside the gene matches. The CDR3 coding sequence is TGTGCCAGCAGTTATAGCGGGAGTGGATACGAGCAGTACTTC. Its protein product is CASSYSGSGYEQYF.

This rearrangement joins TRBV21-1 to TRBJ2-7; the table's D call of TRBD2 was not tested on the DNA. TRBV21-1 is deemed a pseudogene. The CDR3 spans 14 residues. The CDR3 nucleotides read TGTGCCAGCAGCAAATTAGTGCCACCCTACGAGCAGTACTTC. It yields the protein CASSKLVPPYEQYF.

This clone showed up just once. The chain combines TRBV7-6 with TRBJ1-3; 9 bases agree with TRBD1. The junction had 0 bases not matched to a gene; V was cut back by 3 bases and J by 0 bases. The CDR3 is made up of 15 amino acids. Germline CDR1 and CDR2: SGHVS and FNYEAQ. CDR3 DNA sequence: TGTGCCAGCAGCTTGACAGGGGGCTCTGGAAACACCATATATTTT. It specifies CASSLTGGSGNTIYF.

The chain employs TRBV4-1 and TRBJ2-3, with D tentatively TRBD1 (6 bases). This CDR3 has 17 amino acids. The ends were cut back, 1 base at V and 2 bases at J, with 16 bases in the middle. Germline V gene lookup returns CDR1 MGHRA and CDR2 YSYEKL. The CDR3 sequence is CASSQGPRGRDTDTQYF. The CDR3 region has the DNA TGCGCCAGCAGCCAAGGCCCCAGGGGCCGGGACACAGATACGCAGTATTTT.

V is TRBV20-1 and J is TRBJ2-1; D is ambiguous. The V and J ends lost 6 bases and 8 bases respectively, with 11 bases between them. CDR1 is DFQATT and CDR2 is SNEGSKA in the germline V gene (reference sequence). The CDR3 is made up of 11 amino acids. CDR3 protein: CSAAQLDEQFF. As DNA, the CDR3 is TGCAGTGCGGCCCAGTTGGATGAGCAGTTCTTC.

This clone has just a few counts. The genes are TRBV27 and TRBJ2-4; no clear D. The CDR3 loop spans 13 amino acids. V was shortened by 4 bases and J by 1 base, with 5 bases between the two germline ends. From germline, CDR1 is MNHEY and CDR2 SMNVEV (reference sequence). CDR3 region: CASSSLAKNIQYF. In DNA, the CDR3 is TGTGCCAGCAGTTCCCTGGCCAAAAACATTCAGTACTTC.

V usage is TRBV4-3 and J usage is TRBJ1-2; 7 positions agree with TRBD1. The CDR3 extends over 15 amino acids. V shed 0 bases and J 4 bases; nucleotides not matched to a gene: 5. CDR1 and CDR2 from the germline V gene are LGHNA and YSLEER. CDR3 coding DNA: TGCGCCAGCAGCCAAGATCTCCCAGGGGGCTATGGCTACACCTTC. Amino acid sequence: CASSQDLPGGYGYTF.

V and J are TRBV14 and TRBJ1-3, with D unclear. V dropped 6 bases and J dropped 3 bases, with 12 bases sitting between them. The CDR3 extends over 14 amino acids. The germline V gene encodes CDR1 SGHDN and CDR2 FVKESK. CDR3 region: CASRHTLLGNTIYF. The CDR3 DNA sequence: TGTGCCAGCAGACATACCCTCCTTGGAAACACCATATATTTT.

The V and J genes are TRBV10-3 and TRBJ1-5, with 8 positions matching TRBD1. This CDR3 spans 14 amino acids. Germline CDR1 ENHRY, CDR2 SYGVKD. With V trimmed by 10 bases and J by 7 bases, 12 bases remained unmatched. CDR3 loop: CATQSGTGDQPQHF. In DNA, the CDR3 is TGTGCCACCCAGTCCGGGACAGGTGACCAGCCCCAGCATTTT.

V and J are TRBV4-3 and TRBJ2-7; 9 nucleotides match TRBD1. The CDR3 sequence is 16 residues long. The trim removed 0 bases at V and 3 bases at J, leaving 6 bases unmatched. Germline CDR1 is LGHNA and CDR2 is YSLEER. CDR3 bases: TGCGCCAGCAGCCAAGATGCCGGACAGGGGTACTACGAGCAGTACTTC. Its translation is CASSQDAGQGYYEQYF.

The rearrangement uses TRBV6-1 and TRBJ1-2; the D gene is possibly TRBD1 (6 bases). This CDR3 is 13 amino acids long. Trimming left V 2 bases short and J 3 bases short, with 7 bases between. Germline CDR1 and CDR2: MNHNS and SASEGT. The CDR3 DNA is TGTGCCAGCAGTGAAAACAGGGACTATGGCTACACCTTC. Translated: CASSENRDYGYTF.

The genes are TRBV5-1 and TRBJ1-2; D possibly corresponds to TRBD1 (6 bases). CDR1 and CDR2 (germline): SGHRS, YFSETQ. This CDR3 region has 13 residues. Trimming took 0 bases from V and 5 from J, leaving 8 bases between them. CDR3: CASSLEDRYGYTF. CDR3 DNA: TGCGCCAGCAGCTTGGAGGACAGATATGGCTACACCTTC.

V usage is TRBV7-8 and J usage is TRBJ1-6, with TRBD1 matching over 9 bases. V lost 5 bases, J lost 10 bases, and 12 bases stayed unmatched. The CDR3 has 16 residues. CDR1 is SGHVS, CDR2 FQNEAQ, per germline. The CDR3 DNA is TGTGCCAGCAGCGGCGAAGCGGGACAGGGAAGGTCACCCCTCCACTTT. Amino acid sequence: CASSGEAGQGRSPLHF.

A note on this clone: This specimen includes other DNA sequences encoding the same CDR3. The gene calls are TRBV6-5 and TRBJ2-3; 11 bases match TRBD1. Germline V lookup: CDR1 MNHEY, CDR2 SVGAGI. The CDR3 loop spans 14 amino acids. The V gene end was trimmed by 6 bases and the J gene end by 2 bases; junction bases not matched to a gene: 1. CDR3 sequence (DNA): TGTGCCAGCAGGGACAGGGGGCCCACAGATACGCAGTATTTT. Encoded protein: CASRDRGPTDTQYF.

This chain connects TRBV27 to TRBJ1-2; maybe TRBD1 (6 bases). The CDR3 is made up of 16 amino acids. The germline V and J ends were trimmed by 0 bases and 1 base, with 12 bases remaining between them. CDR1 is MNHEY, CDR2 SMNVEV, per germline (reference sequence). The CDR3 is CASSLSYSGDNYGYTF. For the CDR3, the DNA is TGTGCCAGCAGTTTATCGTATTCAGGGGATAACTATGGCTACACCTTC.

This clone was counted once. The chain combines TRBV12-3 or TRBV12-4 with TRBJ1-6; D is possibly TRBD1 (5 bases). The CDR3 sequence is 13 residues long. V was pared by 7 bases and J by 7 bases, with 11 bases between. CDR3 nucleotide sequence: TGTGCCAGCACCCTGACAGCCAATTCACCCCTCCACTTT. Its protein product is CASTLTANSPLHF.

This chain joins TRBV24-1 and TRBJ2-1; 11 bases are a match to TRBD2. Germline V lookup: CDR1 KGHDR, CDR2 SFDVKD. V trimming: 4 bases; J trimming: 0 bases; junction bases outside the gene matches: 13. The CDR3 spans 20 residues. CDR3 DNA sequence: TGTGCCACCAGTGACCCCCCAACTAGCGGGAGACGAACCTCCTACAATGAGCAGTTCTTC. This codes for CATSDPPTSGRRTSYNEQFF.

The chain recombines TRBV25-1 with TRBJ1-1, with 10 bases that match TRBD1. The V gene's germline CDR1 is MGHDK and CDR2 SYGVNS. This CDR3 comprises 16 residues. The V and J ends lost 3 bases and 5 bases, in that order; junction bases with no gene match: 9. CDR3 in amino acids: CASSDRGQGFLTEAFF. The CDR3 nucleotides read TGTGCCAGCAGTGATAGGGGACAGGGGTTTTTAACTGAAGCTTTCTTT.

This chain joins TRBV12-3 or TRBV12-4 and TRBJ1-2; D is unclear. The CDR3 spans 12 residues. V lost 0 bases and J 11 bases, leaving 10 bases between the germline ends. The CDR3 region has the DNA TGTGCCAGCAGTTTAGCTGAGGGCAGTTACACCTTC. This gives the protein CASSLAEGSYTF.

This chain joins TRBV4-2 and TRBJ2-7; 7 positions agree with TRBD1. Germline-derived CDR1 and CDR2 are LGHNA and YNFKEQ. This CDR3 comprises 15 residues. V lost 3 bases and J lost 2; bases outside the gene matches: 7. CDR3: CASSHSGTDPYEQYF. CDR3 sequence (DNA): TGTGCCAGCAGCCATTCCGGGACAGACCCCTACGAGCAGTACTTC.